The T cell receptor beta chain described here comes from a study of PD-1 blockade in classical Hodgkin lymphoma. The germline V gene encodes CDR1 SGHAT and CDR2 FQNNGV. V lost 4 bases, J lost 6 bases, and 10 bases lay in between. The CDR3 runs to 13 residues. As regards this clone: As yet, its antigen is unknown.

Sequencing was performed with immunoSEQ multiplex PCR; in TCRdb, only in-frame clones are kept and a portion is missing. Of over 4,000 clones in the sample, roughly nine tenths were seen once. Time point: newly diagnosed, previously untreated cHL patient sample. Isolation of CD8+ T cells from thawed PBMCs used magnetic negative selection. Investigators turned to newly diagnosed, untreated classical Hodgkin lymphoma PBMCs for comparison. Findings and limits, study-wide: Baseline TCR diversity was reportedly lower in newly diagnosed patients than in healthy donors. It was reported as lower still in relapsed/refractory patients. Underlying causes for the observed repertoire differences were not defined, possibly disease activity or prior therapy.

The sequenced sample was CD8+ T cells from blood. This TCR derives from a human donor with classical Hodgkin lymphoma. V is TRBV11-2 and J is TRBJ2-4, with a possible D match to TRBD1 (5 bases). CDR3 sequence (DNA): TGTGCCAGCAGCTCCGACAGCTCAAACATTCAGTACTTC. Translated, it gives CASSSDSSNIQYF.